This T cell receptor (beta chain) emerged from a study of PD-1 blockade in classical Hodgkin lymphoma. Study results and limitations: Possibly reflecting disease activity or prior therapy, repertoire differences have causes that remain undefined. According to reports, newly diagnosed patients had lower baseline TCR diversity than healthy donors, and relapsed/refractory patients had lower baseline TCR diversity still.

Profiling relied on immunoSEQ multiplex PCR, and the TCRdb table lists in-frame clones only, not all of them. The sample lists some 35,000 clones; approximately 90% were seen once. About this clone: Its specificity is unknown.

The CDR3 totals 13 residues. CDR1 is SGDLS, CDR2 YYNGEE, per germline. The V end lost 4 bases, the J end lost 0 bases, and 7 bases lay between the germline ends. Documented time point: newly diagnosed, previously untreated cHL patient sample. The CD4+ T cells used were purified from thawed PBMCs through magnetic negative selection. Comparison relied on PBMCs that came from newly diagnosed, untreated classical Hodgkin lymphoma. This TCR derives from a human donor with classical Hodgkin lymphoma. The chain has TRBV9 and TRBJ1-1; D remains unclear. The source material was CD4+ T cells from blood. Written as DNA, the CDR3 is TGTGCCAGCAGCTTCAGCGTGAACACTGAAGCTTTCTTT. This encodes CASSFSVNTEAFF. Complete variable domain (other parts from reference TRBV9 and TRBJ1-1): DSGVTQTPKHLITATGQRVTLRCSPRSGDLSVYWYQQSLDQGLQFLIQYYNGEERAKGNILERFSAQQFPDLHSELNLSSLELGDSALYFCASSFSVNTEAFFGQGTRLTVV.